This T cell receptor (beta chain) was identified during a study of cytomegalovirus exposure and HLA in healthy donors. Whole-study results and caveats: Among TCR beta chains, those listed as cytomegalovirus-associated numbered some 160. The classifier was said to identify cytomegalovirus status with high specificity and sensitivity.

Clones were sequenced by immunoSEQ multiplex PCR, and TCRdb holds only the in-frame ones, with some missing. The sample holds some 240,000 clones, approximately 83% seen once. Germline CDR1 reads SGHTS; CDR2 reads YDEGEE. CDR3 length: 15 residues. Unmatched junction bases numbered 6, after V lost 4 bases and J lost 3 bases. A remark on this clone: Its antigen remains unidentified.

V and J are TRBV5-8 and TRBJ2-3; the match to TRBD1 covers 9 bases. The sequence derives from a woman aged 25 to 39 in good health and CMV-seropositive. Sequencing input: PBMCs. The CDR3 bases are TGTGCCAGCAGCCTGGGACAGGGTCGAACAGATACGCAGTATTTT. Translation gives CASSLGQGRTDTQYF.